The rows below give T cell receptor beta chains drawn from one sample of a study of T cell responses to AZD1222 COVID-19 vaccine. Using immunoSEQ multiplex PCR, the repertoire was profiled, and TCRdb retains in-frame clones only, with some absent. This table holds 180,000 or so clones, roughly 92% found once. The specimen was peripheral blood, collected 28 days after the second AZD1222 dose. Receptors were obtained from an adult who received the AZD1222 COVID-19 vaccine. Each CDR3 is given with its conserved first and last residue. The D gene is left open where the match is weak. The size field is filled for only some rows; it gives once, few, many or a size class.

TRBJ1-2	once	.	TRBV4-1	CASSQGWEGGYTF	TGCGCCAGCAGCCAAGGGTGGGAGGGAGGCTACACCTTC
TRBJ1-2	.	.	TRBV5-6	CASSLGQGPRGYTF	TGTGCCAGCAGCTTGGGTCAGGGCCCCCGGGGCTACACCTTC
TRBJ2-5	.	.	TRBV28	CASTFRTGRFGTQYF	TGTGCCAGCACTTTTCGAACAGGGAGGTTCGGGACCCAGTACTTC
TRBJ1-2	.	TRBD1	TRBV4-1	CASSQGNRGSLHYGYTF	TGCGCCAGCAGCCAAGGGAACAGGGGTAGCCTCCACTATGGCTACACCTTC
TRBJ1-1	.	.	TRBV2	CASIVGGALNTEAFF	TGTGCCAGCATCGTCGGGGGGGCGTTGAACACTGAAGCTTTCTTT
TRBJ2-1	.	TRBD1	TRBV28	CASSFSGGVNEQFF	TGTGCCAGCAGTTTCTCAGGGGGAGTTAATGAGCAGTTCTTC
TRBJ1-2	.	.	TRBV6-1	CASRTQMTANYGYTF	TGTGCCAGCAGAACCCAAATGACAGCTAACTATGGCTACACCTTC
TRBJ1-2	.	.	TRBV5-4	CASSLEGGTANYGYTF	TGTGCCAGCAGCTTGGAGGGGGGGACGGCTAACTATGGCTACACCTTC
TRBJ2-1	.	.	TRBV7-9	CASSPERSNEQFF	TGTGCCAGCAGCCCCGAGCGGTCCAATGAGCAGTTCTTC
TRBJ2-2	.	.	TRBV10-3	CAISDSTGELFF	TGTGCCATCAGTGACTCCACCGGGGAGCTGTTTTTT
TRBJ1-3	once	.	TRBV11-2	CASSLRSSGSGNTIYF	TGTGCCAGCAGCTTAAGGTCATCAGGGTCTGGAAACACCATATATTTT
TRBJ2-7	.	.	TRBV18	CASSPPAGYLREQYF	TGTGCCAGCTCACCACCCGCGGGCTACCTTAGGGAGCAGTACTTC
TRBJ1-1	.	.	TRBV6-6	CATRWTAENTEAFF	TGTGCCACCCGTTGGACGGCAGAGAACACTGAAGCTTTCTTT
TRBJ1-1	few	TRBD1	TRBV9	CASSVGDRGESTEAFF	TGTGCCAGCAGCGTAGGGGACAGGGGAGAGAGCACTGAAGCTTTCTTT
TRBJ1-2	.	TRBD1	TRBV6-5	CASRQGNNYGYTF	TGTGCCAGCAGACAGGGGAACAACTATGGCTACACCTTC
TRBJ2-1	.	.	TRBV5-1	CASSFRGSNYNEQFF	TGCGCCAGCAGCTTCCGGGGGTCAAACTACAATGAGCAGTTCTTC
TRBJ1-4	.	.	TRBV2	CASSEIRGSANEKLFF	TGTGCCAGCAGTGAGATCAGGGGCTCAGCTAATGAAAAACTGTTTTTT
TRBJ1-5	.	.	TRBV10-3	CAISESGDRGQPQHF	TGTGCCATCAGTGAGTCCGGGGATAGGGGTCAGCCCCAGCATTTT
TRBJ2-1	.	TRBD1	TRBV29-1	CSVEPTGRTGVLNEQFF	TGCAGCGTTGAACCGACTGGGCGGACAGGGGTTTTGAATGAGCAGTTCTTC
TRBJ1-2	few	TRBD1	TRBV6-5	CASSLGQGDGYTF	TGTGCCAGCAGTCTAGGACAGGGGGACGGCTACACCTTC
TRBJ2-5	.	.	TRBV19	CASSARELQETQYF	TGTGCCAGTAGTGCCAGAGAACTCCAAGAGACCCAGTACTTC
TRBJ2-7	few	.	TRBV27	CASSLRARGSYEQYF	TGTGCCAGCAGTTTAAGGGCTAGAGGTTCCTACGAGCAGTACTTC
TRBJ2-2	.	.	TRBV7-3	CASSLMATTNTGELFF	TGTGCCAGCAGCTTAATGGCTACCACGAACACCGGGGAGCTGTTTTTT
TRBJ1-4	.	.	TRBV6-5	CASRFGNEKLFF	TGTGCCAGCAGATTCGGCAATGAAAAACTGTTTTTT
TRBJ2-1	.	.	TRBV4-3	CASSQDRDTYNEQFF	TGCGCCAGCAGCCAAGACCGGGACACATACAATGAGCAGTTCTTC
TRBJ2-2	.	.	TRBV3-1/TRBV3-2	CASSQVPGAGELFF	TGTGCCAGCAGCCAAGTACCAGGGGCCGGGGAGCTGTTTTTT
TRBJ2-3	.	TRBD2	TRBV18	CASSPVTSGGNTDTQYF	TGTGCCAGCTCACCAGTGACTAGCGGGGGTAACACAGATACGCAGTATTTT
TRBJ1-5	.	.	TRBV24-1	CATSEGTQPQHF	TGTGCCACCAGTGAGGGGACACAGCCCCAGCATTTT